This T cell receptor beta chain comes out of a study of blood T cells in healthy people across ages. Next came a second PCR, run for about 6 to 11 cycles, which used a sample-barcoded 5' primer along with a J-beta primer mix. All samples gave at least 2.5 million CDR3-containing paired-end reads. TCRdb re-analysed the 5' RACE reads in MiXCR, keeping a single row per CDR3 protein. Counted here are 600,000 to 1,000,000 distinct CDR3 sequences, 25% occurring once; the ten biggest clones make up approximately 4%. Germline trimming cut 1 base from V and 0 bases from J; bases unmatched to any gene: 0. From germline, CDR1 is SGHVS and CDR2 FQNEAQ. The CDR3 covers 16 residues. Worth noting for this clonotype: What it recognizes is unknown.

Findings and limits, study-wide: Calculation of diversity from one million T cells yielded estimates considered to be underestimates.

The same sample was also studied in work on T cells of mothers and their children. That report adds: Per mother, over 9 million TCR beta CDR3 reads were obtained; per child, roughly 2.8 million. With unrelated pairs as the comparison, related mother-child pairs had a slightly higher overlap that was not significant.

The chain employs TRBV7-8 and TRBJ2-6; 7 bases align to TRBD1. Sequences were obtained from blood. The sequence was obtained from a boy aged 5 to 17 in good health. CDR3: CASSLGDSSGANVLTF. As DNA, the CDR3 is TGTGCCAGCAGCTTAGGGGACAGCTCTGGGGCCAACGTCCTGACTTTC.